The 5 T cell receptor beta chains below come from one sample, sequenced in a study of graft-versus-host responses after intestinal transplantation. Graft tissue was processed to release intraepithelial and lamina propria lymphocytes. The table came from immunoSEQ multiplex PCR; TCRdb's copy has only in-frame clones and leaves some out. Here the sample spans 8,000 to 10,000 clones, around 88% being singletons. Source: ileum tissue, taken approximately 700 days after intestinal transplantation. The receptors originated from a human patient who received an intestinal transplant, so some T cells may come from the graft donor.

The genes are TRBV20-1 and TRBJ2-7; D uncertain. Germline CDR1 is DFQATT and CDR2 is SNEGSKA (reference sequence). V was trimmed by 5 bases and J by 3 bases, leaving 5 bases between them. This CDR3 contains 10 residues. The CDR3 region has the DNA TGCAGTGCTCCAAACTACGAGCAGTACTTC. Translation gives CSAPNYEQYF.

This chain links TRBV10-3 with TRBJ2-3; possible D gene TRBD2, 6 bases. Per germline, CDR1 ENHRY and CDR2 SYGVKD. The CDR3 runs to 15 residues. Trimming took off 2 bases at V and 2 bases at J, with 11 bases between the two ends. The CDR3 loop reads CAISERGTYTDTQYF. The CDR3 DNA reads TGTGCCATCAGTGAGCGGGGGACCTACACAGATACGCAGTATTTT.

V is TRBV2 and J is TRBJ2-2, with D perhaps being TRBD1 or TRBD2 (5 bases each). The CDR3 loop spans 13 amino acids. Trimming removed 8 bases from V and 6 bases from J, with 13 bases in between. CDR1 is SNHLY and CDR2 is FYNNEI in the germline V gene. The CDR3 reads CASGDPVPGELFF. CDR3 nucleotide sequence: TGTGCCAGCGGGGACCCGGTCCCCGGGGAGCTGTTTTTT.

In its sample, this clone was seen once. The chain links TRBV10-1 to TRBJ1-1, with unresolved D. Trimming took 6 bases from V and 7 from J, leaving 12 bases between them. The CDR3 spans 12 residues. Germline V CDR1 and CDR2: WNHNN, SYGVQD (reference sequence). DNA for the CDR3: TGCGCCAGCAGAGGACCTGGAGGTGAAGCTTTCTTT. Translated: CASRGPGGEAFF.

V and J are TRBV5-1 and TRBJ1-1, with 7 positions matching TRBD1. V shed 4 bases, J shed 0 bases, and the junction held 6 bases outside the gene matches. Looked up from germline, CDR1 is SGHRS and CDR2 is YFSETQ. The CDR3 loop spans 15 amino acids. In DNA, the CDR3 is TGCGCCAGCAGCGATCTAACAGGGGTGAACACTGAAGCTTTCTTT. Protein: CASSDLTGVNTEAFF.